The clone carrying this T cell receptor beta chain turned up a few times. Its antigen is undetermined. These data originate in a study of post-analysis software for immune sequencing data. There are 14 residues in the CDR3. Trimming at V came to 6 bases and at J to 4 bases, leaving 7 bases not matched to a gene. Germline CDR1 and CDR2: MNHEY and SVGEGT. Study observations and caveats: TRBV5-6, TRBV5-1 and TRBV20-1 belonged to a set of a handful of TRBV segments that were more frequent in patients than controls.

Carried by the TCR beta cDNA libraries were unique molecular identifiers. Each CDR3 protein gets one entry after TCRdb re-called the PCR reads with MiXCR. The sample has approximately 770,000 distinct CDR3 sequences; 35% to 55% are singletons. What was sequenced was blood. The rearrangement uses TRBV6-2 or TRBV6-3 and TRBJ2-7, with 9 bases identical to TRBD2. The sequence came from a girl aged 10 to 17 with multiple sclerosis. DNA for the CDR3: TGTGCCAGCAGAGAGACTAGCGGCTTGTACGAGCAGTACTTC. Protein: CASRETSGLYEQYF.